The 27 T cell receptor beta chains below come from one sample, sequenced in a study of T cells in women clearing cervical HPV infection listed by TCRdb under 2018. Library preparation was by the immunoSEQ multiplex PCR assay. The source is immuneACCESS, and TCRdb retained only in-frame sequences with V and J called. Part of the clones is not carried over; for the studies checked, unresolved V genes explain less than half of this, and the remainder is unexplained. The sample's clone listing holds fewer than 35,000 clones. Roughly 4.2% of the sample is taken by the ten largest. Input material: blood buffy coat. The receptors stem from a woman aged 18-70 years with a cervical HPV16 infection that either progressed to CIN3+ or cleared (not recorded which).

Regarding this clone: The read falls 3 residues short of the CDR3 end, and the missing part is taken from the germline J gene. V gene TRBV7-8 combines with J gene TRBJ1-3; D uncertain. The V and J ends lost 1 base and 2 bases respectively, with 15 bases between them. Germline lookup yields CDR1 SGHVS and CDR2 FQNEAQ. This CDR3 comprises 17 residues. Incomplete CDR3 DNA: TGTGCCAGCAGCTTAGAAGCTGTGTGGCAGGCTGGAAACACC. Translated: CASSLEAVWQAGNT. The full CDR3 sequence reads CASSLEAVWQAGNTIYF.

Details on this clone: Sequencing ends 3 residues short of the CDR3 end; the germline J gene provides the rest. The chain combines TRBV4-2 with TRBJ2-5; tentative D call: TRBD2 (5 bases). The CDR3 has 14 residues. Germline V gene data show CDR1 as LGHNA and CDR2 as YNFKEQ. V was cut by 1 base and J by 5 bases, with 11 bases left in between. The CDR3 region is CASSQGLARETQYF. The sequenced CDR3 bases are TGTGCCAGCAGCCAAGGCCTAGCCCGGGAGACC.

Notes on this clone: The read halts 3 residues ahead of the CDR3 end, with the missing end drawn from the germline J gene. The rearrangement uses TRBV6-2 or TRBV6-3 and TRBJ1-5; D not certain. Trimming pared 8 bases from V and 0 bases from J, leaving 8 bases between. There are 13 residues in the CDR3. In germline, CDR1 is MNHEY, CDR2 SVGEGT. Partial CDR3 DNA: TGTGCCAGCGACGACAATAGCAATCAGCCC. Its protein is CASDDNSNQP. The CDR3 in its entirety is CASDDNSNQPQHF.

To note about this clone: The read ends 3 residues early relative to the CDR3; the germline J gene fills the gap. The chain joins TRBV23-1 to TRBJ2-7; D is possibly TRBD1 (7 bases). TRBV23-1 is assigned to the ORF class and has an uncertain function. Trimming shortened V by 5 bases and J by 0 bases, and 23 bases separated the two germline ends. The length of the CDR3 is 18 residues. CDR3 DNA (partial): TGCGCCAGCAGTTTCCCCGGGGGACGACAGGGACACTCCTACGAG. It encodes CASSFPGGRQGHSYE. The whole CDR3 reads CASSFPGGRQGHSYEQYF.

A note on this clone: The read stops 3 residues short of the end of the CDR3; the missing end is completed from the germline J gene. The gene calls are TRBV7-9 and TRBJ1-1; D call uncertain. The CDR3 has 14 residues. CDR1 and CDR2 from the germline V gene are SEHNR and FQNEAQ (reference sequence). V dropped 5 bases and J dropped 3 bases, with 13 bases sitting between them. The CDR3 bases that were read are TGTGCCAGCAGCCCTCCCGGGTGGTACACTGAA. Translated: CASSPPGWYTE. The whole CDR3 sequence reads CASSPPGWYTEAFF.

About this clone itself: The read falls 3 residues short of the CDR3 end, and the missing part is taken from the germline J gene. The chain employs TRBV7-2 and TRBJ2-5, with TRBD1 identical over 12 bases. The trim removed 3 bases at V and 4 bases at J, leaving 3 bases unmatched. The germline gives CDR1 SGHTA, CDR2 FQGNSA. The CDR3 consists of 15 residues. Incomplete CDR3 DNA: TGTGCCAGCAGCTTTGGGACAGGGGGCTTAGAGACC. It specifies CASSFGTGGLET. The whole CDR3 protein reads CASSFGTGGLETQYF.

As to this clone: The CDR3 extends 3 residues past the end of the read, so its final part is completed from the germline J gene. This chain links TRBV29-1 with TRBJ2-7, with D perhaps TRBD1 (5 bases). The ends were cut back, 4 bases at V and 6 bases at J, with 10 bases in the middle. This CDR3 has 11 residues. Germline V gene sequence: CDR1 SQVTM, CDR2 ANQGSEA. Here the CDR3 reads CSVGQSSEQYF. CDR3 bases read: TGCAGCGTTGGACAGTCGAGCGAG.

CDR3 region: CASIGAEATQPQHF. The sequenced part of the CDR3 DNA is TGTGCCAGCATTGGGGCGGAGGCGACTCAGCCC. This chain links TRBV2 with TRBJ1-5, with D tentatively TRBD1 (5 bases). The read terminates 3 residues ahead of where the CDR3 ends, so the germline J gene completes it. Per the germline V gene, CDR1 is SNHLY and CDR2 is FYNNEI. The CDR3 extends over 14 amino acids. V lost 7 bases to trimming and J lost 6 bases, with 16 bases between them.

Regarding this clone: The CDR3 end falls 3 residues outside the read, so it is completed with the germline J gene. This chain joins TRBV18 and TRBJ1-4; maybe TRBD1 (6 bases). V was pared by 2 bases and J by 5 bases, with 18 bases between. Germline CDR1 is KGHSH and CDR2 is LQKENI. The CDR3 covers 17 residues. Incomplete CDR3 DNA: TGTGCCAGCTCACCAACACAGGGAGAAGGACAAAATGAAAAA. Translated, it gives CASSPTQGEGQNEK. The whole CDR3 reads CASSPTQGEGQNEKLFF.

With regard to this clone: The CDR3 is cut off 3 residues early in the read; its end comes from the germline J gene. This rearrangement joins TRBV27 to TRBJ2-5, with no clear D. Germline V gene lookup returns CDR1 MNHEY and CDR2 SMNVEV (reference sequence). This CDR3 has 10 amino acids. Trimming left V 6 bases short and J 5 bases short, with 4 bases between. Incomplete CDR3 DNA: TGTGCCAGCAGGGGCGAGACC. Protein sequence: CASRGET. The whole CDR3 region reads CASRGETQYF.

The CDR3 spells CASSSVTDRPETQYF. The CDR3 DNA, read in part, is TGTGCCAGCAGTTCTGTAACAGACCGTCCAGAGACC. The chain employs TRBV6-2 or TRBV6-3 and TRBJ2-5; the D is unclear. The read ends 3 residues early relative to the CDR3; the germline J gene fills the gap. CDR1 is MNHEY and CDR2 is SVGEGT in the germline V gene. V gave up 4 bases and J gave up 4 bases, with 16 bases separating them. The CDR3 consists of 15 residues.

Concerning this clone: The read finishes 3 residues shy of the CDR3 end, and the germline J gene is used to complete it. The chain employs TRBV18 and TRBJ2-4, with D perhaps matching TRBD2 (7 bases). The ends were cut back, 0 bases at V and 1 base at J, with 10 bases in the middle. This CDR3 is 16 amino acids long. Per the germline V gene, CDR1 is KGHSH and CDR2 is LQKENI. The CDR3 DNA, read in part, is TGTGCCAGCTCACCACCGGAGGGGGGGGCCAAAAACATT. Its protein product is CASSPPEGGAKNI. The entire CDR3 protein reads CASSPPEGGAKNIQYF.

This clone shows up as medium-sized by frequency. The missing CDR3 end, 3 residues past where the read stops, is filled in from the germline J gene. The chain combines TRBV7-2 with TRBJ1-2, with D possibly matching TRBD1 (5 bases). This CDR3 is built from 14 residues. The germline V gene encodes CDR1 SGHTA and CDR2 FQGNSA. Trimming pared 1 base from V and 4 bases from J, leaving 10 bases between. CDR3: CASSLGQGSYGYTF. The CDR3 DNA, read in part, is TGTGCCAGCAGCTTAGGCCAGGGATCCTATGGC.

The DNA read from the CDR3 is TGCAGTGCTCGTACACAGGATTCGGGTTCCTACGAG. It specifies CSARTQDSGSYE. The CDR3 in full is CSARTQDSGSYEQYF. The J gene is TRBJ2-7, the V gene TRBV20-1, with D perhaps TRBD1 (5 bases). The read terminates 3 residues ahead of where the CDR3 ends, so the germline J gene completes it. Germline V CDR1 and CDR2: DFQATT, SNEGSKA (reference sequence). Trimming left V 5 bases short and J 1 base short, with 18 bases between. This CDR3 is 15 amino acids long.

CDR3 in amino acids: CASSPDRSSYEQYF. The part of the CDR3 DNA that was read is TGTGCCAGCAGCCCTGACAGGAGTTCCTACGAG. The chain recombines TRBV5-4 with TRBJ2-7; possibly TRBD1 for D (6 bases). The CDR3 end falls 3 residues outside the read, so it is completed with the germline J gene. Germline V gene lookup returns CDR1 SGHNT and CDR2 YYREEE (reference sequence). This CDR3 spans 14 amino acids. V lost 4 bases, J lost 1 base, and 12 bases lay in between.

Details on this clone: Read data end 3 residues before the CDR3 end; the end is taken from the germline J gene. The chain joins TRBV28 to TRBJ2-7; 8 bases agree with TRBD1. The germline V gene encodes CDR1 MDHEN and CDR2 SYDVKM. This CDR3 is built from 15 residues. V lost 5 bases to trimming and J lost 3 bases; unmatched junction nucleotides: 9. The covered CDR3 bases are TGTGCCAGCAGTAAGAGGACAGGGATGGGCTACGAG. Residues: CASSKRTGMGYE. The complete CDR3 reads CASSKRTGMGYEQYF.

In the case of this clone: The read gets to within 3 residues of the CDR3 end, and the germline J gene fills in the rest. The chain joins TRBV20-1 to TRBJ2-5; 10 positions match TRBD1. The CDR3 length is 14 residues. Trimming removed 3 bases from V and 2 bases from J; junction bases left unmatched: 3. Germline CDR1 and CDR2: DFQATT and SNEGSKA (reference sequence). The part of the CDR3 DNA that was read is TGCAGTGCTAGGTCGGGACAGGGGCAAGAGACC. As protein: CSARSGQGQET. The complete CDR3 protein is CSARSGQGQETQYF.

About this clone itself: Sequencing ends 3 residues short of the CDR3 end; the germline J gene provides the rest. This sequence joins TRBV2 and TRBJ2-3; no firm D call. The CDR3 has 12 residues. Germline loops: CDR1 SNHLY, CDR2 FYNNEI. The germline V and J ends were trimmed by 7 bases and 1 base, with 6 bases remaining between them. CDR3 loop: CASTLGTDTQYF. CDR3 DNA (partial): TGTGCCAGCACTCTAGGCACAGATACG.

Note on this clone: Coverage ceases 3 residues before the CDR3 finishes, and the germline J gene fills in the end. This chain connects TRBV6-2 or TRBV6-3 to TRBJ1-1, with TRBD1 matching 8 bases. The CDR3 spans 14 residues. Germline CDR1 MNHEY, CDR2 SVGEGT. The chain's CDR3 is CASRVRGRGAEAFF. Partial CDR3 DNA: TGTGCCAGCAGGGTCAGGGGGCGCGGGGCGGAA.

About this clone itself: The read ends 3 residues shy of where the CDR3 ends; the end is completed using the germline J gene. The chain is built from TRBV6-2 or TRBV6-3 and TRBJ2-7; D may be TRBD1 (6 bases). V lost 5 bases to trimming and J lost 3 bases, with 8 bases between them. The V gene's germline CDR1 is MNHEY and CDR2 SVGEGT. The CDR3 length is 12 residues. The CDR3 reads CASSTGHYEQYF. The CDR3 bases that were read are TGTGCCAGCAGTACGGGACACTACGAG.

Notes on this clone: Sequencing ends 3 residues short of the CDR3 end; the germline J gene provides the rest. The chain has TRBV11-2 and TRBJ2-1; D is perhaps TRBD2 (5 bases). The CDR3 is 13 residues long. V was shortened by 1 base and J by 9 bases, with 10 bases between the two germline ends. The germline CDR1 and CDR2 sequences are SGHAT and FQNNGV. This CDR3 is CASSLAGSGEQFF. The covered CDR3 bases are TGTGCCAGCAGCTTAGCGGGCAGCGGTGAG.

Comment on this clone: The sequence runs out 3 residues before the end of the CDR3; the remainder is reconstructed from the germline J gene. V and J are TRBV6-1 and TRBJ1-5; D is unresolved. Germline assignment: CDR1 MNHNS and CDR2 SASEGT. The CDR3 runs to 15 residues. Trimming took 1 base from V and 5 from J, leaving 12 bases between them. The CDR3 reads CASSEDGGGHQPQHF. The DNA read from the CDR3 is TGTGCCAGCAGTGAAGATGGTGGTGGGCATCAGCCC.

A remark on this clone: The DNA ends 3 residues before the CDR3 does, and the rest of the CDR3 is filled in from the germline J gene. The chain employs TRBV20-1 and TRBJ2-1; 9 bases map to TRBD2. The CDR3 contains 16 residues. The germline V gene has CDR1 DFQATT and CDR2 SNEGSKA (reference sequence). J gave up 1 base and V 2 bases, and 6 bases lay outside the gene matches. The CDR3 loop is CSARKSGLASYNEQFF. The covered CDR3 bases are TGCAGTGCTAGAAAATCGGGACTAGCATCCTACAATGAG.

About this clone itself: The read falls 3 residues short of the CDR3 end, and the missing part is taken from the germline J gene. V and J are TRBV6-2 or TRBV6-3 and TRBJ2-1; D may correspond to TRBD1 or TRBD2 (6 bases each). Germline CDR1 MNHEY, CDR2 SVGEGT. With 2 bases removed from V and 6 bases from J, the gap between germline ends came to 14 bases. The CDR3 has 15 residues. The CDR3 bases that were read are TGTGCCAGCAGTTACGCGGCAGGGGAGGTCAATGAG. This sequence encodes CASSYAAGEVNE. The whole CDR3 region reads CASSYAAGEVNEQFF.

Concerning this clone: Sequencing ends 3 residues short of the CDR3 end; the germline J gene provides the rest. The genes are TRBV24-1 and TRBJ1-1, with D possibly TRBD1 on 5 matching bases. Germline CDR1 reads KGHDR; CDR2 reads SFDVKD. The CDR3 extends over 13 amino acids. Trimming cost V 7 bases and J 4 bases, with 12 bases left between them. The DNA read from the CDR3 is TGTGCCACCAGAACCGGGGGTGGCACTGAA. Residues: CATRTGGGTE. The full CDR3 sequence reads CATRTGGGTEAFF.

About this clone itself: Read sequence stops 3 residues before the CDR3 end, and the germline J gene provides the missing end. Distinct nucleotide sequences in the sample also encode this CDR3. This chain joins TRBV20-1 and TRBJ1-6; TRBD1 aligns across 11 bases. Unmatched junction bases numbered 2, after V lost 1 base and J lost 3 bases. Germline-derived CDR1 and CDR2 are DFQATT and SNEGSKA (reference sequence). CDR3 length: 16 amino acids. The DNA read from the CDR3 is TGCAGTGCTAGAGTAGGGACAGGGGGCTATAATTCACCC. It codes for CSARVGTGGYNSP. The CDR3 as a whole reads CSARVGTGGYNSPLHF.

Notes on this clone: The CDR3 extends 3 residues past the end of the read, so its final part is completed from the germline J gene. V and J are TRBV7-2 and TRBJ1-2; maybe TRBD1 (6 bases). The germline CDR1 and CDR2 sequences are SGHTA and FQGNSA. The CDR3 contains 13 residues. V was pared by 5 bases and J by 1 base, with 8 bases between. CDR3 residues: CASSVDSNYGYTF. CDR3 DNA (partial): TGTGCCAGCAGCGTGGACAGTAACTATGGC. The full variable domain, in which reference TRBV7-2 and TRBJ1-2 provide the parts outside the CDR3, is GAGVSQSPSNKVTEKGKDVELRCDPISGHTALYWYRQSLGQGLEFLIYFQGNSAPDKSGLPSDRFSAERTGGSVSTLTIQRTQQEDSAVYLCASSVDSNYGYTFGSGTRLTVV.